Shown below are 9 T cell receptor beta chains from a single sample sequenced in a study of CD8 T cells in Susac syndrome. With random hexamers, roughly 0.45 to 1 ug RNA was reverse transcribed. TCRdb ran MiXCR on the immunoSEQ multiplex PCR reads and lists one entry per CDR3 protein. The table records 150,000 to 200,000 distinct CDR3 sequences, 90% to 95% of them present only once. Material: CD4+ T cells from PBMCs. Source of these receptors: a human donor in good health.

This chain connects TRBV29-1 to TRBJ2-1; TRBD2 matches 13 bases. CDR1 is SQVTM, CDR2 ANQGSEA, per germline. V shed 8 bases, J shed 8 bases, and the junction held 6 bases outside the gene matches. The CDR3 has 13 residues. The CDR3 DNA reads TGCAGCTCCACTAGCGGGGGGGCGTATGAGCAGTTCTTC. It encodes CSSTSGGAYEQFF.

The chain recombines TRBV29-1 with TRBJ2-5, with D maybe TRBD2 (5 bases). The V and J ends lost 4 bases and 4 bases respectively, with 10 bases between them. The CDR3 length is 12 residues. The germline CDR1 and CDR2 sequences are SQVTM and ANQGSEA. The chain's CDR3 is CSVVSGVETQYF. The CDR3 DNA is TGCAGCGTTGTATCCGGGGTAGAGACCCAGTACTTC.

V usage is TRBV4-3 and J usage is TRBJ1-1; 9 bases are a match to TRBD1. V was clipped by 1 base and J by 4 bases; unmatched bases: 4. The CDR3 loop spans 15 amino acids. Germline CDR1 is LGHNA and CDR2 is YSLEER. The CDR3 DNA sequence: TGCGCCAGCAGCCAAGGGACAGGGGTTACCACTGAAGCTTTCTTT. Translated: CASSQGTGVTTEAFF.

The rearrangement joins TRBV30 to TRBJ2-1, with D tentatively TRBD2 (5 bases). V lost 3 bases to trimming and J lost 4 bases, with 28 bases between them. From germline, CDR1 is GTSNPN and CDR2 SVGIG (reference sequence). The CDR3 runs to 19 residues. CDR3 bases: TGTGCCTGGAGCGCCGGAGCGGCAGTTAAAGCGGATAGATACAATGAGCAGTTCTTC. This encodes CAWSAGAAVKADRYNEQFF.

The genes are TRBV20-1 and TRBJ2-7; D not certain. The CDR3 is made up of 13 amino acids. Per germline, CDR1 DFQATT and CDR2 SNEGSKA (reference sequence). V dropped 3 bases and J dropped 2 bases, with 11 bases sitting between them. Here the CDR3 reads CSASAAETYEQYF. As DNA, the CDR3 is TGCAGTGCTAGTGCGGCGGAGACCTACGAGCAGTACTTC.

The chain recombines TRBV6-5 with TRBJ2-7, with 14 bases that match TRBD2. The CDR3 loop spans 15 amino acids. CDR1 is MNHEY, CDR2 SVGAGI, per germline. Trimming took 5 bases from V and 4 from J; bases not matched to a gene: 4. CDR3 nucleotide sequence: TGTGCCAGCAGTCTCGGGACTAGCGGGGGATACGAGCAGTACTTC. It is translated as CASSLGTSGGYEQYF.

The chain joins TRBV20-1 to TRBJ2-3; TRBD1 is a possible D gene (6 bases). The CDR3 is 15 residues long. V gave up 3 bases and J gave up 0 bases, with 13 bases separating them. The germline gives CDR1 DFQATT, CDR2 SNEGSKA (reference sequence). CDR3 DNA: TGCAGTGCTAGGCACAGGGCGTTGAGCACAGATACGCAGTATTTT. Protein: CSARHRALSTDTQYF.

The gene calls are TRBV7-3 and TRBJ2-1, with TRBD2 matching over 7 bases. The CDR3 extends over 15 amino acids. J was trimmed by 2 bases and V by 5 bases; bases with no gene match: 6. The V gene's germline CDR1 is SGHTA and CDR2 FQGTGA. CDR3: CASSAASGAYNEQFF. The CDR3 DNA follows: TGTGCCAGCAGCGCCGCTAGCGGCGCCTACAATGAGCAGTTCTTC.

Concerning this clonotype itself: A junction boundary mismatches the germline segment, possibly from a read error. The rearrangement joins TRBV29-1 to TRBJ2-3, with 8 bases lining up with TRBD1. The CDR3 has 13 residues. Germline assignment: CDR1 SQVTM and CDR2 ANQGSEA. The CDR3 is CSFDRGGTDTQYF. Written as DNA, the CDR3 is TGCAGCTTTGACAGGGGCGGGACAGATACGCAGTATTTT.